This T cell receptor (beta chain) was obtained from a study of T-cell memory formation after mild COVID-19. Study-wide points: Among clones peaking at day 37 in the second wave, SARS-CoV-2 specificity remained unconfirmed. CD4+ clones that contracted lay mainly in CM and EM; CD8+ ones lay in EMRA.

This clonotype was detected ten times or more. Its antigen is still unknown. Sample barcodes and UMIs were carried by the TCR alpha and TCR beta cDNA libraries that 5'RACE generated with constant-segment primers. In TCRdb, the 5' RACE reads were re-called with MiXCR into one record per CDR3 protein. The sample carries around 340,000 distinct CDR3 sequences, around an eighth recorded once. This sequence originates from a man younger than 35 who had mild COVID-19 (a few samples of this study predate the infection). Cell type and time point are not known. The specimen sequenced was PBMCs or a T cell subset sorted from them (not recorded which).

CDR3 loop: CASSLVGPEQFF. DNA for the CDR3: TGCGCCAGCAGCTTGGTGGGACCTGAGCAGTTCTTC. This rearrangement joins TRBV5-1 to TRBJ2-1, with D perhaps TRBD1 or TRBD2 (5 bases each). Germline loops: CDR1 SGHRS, CDR2 YFSETQ. Trimming stripped 0 bases from V and 9 bases from J, with 7 bases between. This CDR3 is 12 amino acids long.